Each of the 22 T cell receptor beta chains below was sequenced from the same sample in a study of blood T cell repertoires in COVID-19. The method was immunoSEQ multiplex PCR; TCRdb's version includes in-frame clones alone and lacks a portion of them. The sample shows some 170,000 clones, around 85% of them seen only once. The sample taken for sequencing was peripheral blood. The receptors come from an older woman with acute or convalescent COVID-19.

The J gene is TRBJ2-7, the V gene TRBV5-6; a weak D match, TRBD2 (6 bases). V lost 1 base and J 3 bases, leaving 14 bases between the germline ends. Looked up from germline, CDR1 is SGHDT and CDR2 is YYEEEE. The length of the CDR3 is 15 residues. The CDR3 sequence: CASSLLVGAGYEQYV. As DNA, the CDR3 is TGTGCCAGCAGCTTGCTCGTGGGAGCGGGCTACGAGCAGTACGTC.

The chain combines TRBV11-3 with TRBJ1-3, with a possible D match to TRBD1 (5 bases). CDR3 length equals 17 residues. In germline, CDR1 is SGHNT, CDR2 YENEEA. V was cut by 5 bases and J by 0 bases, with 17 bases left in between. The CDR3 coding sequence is TGTGCCAGCAGCCCCCCCCGGGGGTCCGACTCTGGAAACACCATATATTTT. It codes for CASSPPRGSDSGNTIYF.

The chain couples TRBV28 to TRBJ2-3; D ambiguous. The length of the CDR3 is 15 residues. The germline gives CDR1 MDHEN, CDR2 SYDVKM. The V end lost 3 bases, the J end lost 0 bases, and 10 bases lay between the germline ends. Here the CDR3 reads CASSLWASSTDTQYF. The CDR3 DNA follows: TGTGCCAGCAGTTTGTGGGCCTCTAGCACAGATACGCAGTATTTT.

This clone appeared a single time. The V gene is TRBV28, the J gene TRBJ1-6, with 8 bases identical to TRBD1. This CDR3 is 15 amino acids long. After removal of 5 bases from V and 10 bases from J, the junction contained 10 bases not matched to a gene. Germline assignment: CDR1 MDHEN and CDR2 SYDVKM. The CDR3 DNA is TGTGCCAGCAGTGGTGGACAGGGCTATAGGTCACCCCTCCACTTT. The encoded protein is CASSGGQGYRSPLHF. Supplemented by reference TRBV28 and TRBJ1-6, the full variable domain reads DVKVTQSSRYLVKRTGEKVFLECVQDMDHENMFWYRQDPGLGLRLIYFSYDVKMKEKGDIPEGYSVSREKKERFSLILESASTNQTSMYLCASSGGQGYRSPLHFGNGTRLTVT.

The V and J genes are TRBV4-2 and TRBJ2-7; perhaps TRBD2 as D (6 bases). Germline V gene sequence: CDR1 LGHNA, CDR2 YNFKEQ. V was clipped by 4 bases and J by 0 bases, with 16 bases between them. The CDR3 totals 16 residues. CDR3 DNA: TGTGCCAGCAGCCCCCATGGGGGAGGTTGCTCCTACGAGCAGTACGTC. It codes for CASSPHGGGCSYEQYV.

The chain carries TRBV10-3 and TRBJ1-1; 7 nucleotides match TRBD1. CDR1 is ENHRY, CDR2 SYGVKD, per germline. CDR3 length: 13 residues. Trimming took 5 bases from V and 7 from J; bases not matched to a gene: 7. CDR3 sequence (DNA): TGTGCCATCAGTCGGACAGGCGAGGATGAAGCTTTCTTT. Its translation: CAISRTGEDEAFF.

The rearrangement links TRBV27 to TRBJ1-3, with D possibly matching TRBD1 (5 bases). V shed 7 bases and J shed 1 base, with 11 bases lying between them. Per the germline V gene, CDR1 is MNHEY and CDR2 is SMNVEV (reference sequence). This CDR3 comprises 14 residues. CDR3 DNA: TGTGCCAGCAAGCTCTCAGGGTCTGGAAACACCATATATTTT. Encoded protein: CASKLSGSGNTIYF.

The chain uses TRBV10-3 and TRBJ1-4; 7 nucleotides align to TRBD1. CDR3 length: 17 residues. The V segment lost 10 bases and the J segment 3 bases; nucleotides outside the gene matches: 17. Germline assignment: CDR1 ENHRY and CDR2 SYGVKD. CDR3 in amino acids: CATPDRTGSFPNEKLFF. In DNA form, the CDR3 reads TGTGCCACCCCGGACCGGACAGGATCCTTCCCTAATGAAAAACTGTTTTTT.

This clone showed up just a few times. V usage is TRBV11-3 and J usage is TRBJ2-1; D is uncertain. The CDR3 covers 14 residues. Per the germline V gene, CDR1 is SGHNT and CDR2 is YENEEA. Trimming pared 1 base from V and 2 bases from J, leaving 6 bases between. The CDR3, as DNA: TGTGCCAGCAGCTTAGGCCCAGCCTACAATGAGCAGTTCTTC. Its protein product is CASSLGPAYNEQFF.

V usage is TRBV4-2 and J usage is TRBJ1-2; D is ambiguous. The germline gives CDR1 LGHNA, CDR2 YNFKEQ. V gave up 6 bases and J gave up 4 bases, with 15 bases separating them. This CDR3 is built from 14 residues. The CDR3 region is CASRPPGRFYGYTF. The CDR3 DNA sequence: TGTGCCAGCAGACCTCCGGGGAGGTTCTATGGCTACACCTTC.

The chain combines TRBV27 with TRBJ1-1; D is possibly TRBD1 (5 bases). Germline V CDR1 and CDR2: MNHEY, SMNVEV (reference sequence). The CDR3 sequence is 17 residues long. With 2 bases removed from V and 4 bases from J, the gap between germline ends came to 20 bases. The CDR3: CASSLRRGLRLSTEAFF. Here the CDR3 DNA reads TGTGCCAGCAGTTTAAGGCGGGGACTCCGGTTGAGCACTGAAGCTTTCTTT.

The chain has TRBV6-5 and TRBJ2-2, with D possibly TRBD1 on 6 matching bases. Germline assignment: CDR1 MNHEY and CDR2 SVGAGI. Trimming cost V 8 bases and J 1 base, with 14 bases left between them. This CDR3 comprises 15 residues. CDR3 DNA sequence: TGTGCCAGCCTTACGGGGACATTGAACACCGGGGAGCTGTTTTTT. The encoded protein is CASLTGTLNTGELFF.

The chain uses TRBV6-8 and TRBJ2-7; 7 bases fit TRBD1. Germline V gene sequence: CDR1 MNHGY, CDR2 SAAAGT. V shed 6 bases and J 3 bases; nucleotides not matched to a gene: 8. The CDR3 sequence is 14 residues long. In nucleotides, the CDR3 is TGTGCCAGCAGCCACAGGGGTCGGTACTACGAGCAGTACGTC. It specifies CASSHRGRYYEQYV.

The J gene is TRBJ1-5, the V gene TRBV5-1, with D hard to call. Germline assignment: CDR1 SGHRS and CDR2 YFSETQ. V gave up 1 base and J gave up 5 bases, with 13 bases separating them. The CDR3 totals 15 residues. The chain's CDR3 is CASSLRPGKDQPQHF. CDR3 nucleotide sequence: TGCGCCAGCAGCTTGAGACCGGGGAAAGATCAGCCCCAGCATTTT.

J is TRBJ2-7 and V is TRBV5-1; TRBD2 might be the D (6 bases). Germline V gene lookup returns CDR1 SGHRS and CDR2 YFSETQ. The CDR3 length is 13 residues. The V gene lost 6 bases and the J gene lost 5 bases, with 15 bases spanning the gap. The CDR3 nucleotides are TGCGCCAGCAACGGAGGGGACTCACACGAGCAGTACTTC. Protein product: CASNGGDSHEQYF.

CDR3 DNA sequence: TGTGCCAGCAGCGTAGCAGTGTCGGGGATTTACGAGCAGTACTTC. Amino acid sequence: CASSVAVSGIYEQYF. The chain is built from TRBV9 and TRBJ2-7; D possibly corresponds to TRBD2 (5 bases). V shed 0 bases and J shed 4 bases, with 14 bases lying between them. Germline assignment: CDR1 SGDLS and CDR2 YYNGEE. The CDR3 totals 15 residues.

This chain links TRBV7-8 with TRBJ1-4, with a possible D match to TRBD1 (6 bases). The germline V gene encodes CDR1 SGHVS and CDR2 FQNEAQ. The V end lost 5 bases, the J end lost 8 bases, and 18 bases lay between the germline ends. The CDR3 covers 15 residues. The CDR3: CASSPKDRQTEKLFF. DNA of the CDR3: TGTGCCAGCAGCCCCAAAGACAGGCAAACCGAAAAACTGTTTTTT.

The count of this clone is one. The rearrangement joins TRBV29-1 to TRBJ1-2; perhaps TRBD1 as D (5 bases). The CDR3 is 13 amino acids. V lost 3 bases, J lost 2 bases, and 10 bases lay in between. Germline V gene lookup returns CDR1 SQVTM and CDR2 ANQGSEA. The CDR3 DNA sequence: TGCAGCGTTGATCGGGGGGGGAACTATGGCTACACCTTC. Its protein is CSVDRGGNYGYTF.

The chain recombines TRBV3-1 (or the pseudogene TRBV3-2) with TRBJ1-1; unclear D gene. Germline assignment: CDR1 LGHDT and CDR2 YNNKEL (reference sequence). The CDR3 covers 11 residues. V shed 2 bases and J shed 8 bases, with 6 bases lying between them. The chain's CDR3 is CASSQMREAFF. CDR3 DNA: TGTGCCAGCAGCCAAATGAGGGAAGCTTTCTTT.

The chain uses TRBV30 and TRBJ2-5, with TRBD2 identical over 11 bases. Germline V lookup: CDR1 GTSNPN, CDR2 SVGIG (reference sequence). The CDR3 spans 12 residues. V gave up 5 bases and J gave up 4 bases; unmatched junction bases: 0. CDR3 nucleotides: TGTGCCTGGGGACTAGCGGGAGAGACCCAGTACTTC. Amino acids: CAWGLAGETQYF.

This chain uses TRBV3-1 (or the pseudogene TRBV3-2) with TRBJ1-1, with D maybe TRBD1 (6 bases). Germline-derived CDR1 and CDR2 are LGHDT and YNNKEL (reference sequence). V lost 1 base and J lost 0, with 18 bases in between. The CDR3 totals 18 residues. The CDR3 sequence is CASSQVGGLGALNTEAFF. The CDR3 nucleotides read TGTGCCAGCAGCCAAGTAGGTGGACTGGGGGCCCTGAACACTGAAGCTTTCTTT.

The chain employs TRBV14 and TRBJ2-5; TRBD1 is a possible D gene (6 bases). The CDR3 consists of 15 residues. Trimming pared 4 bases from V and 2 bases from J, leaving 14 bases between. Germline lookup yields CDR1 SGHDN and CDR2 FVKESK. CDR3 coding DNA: TGTGCCAGCAGCCGTCGGAGGACAGATCAAGAGACCCAGTACTTC. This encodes CASSRRRTDQETQYF.